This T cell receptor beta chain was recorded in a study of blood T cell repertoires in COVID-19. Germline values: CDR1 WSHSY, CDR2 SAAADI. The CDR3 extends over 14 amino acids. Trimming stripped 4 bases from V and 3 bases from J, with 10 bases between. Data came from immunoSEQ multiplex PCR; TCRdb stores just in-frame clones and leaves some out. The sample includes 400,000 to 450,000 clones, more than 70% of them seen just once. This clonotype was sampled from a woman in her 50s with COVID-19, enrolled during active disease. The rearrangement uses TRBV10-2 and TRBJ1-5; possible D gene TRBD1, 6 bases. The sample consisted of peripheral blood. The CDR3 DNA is TGCGCCAGCAGTGGGACAGCGTTCAATCAGCCCCAGCATTTT. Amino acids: CASSGTAFNQPQHF.